The clone carrying this T cell receptor beta chain has just a few counts. This record belongs to a study of identical twins. A template switching step contributed a universal primer site, while unique molecular identifiers were present in the cDNA. TCRdb re-analysed the 5' RACE reads in MiXCR, keeping a single row per CDR3 protein. The sample has fewer than 650,000 distinct CDR3 sequences, more than 9% seen once; the top ten hold roughly 3.2%. Germline CDR1 and CDR2: SQVTM and ANQGSEA. Trimming stripped 0 bases from V and 0 bases from J, with 9 bases between. The CDR3 runs 14 residues. The same data also contributed to another study, on yellow fever vaccine responses in identical twins.

V gene TRBV29-1 combines with J gene TRBJ2-7; D remains unclear. This TCR was sampled from a woman aged 18-29 years in good health. The source material was PBMCs. For the CDR3, the DNA is TGCAGCGTTGAAGATCCTTTGAGCTCCTACGAGCAGTACTTC. Protein product: CSVEDPLSSYEQYF.